The 18 T cell receptor beta chains below all came from one sample that was sequenced in a study of neurological immune-mediated disorders. TCRdb independently ran MiXCR on the 5' RACE reads; one entry per CDR3 protein. The repertoire holds roughly 28,000 distinct CDR3 sequences, with approximately 12% as singletons. The sequencing input was PBMCs. These receptors were obtained from a man aged 60 to 75 in good health.

In this sample, this clonotype turned up many times. The V and J genes are TRBV7-2 and TRBJ2-7, with a possible D match to TRBD1 (6 bases). The CDR3 spans 15 residues. Germline CDR1 is SGHTA and CDR2 is FQGNSA. V was pared by 1 base and J by 0 bases, with 10 bases between. The DNA for the CDR3 is TGTGCCAGCAGCTTAGATACAGGGAGCTCCTACGAGCAGTACTTC. Translating it yields CASSLDTGSSYEQYF.

This clonotype was seen many times. V and J are TRBV10-3 and TRBJ1-5; D remains unclear. Germline V gives CDR1 ENHRY, CDR2 SYGVKD. The CDR3 runs 17 residues. Trimming shortened V by 2 bases and J by 1 base, and 15 bases separated the two germline ends. The CDR3 sequence is CAISEGLLQTSNQPQHF. The DNA of the CDR3 is TGTGCCATCAGTGAGGGGTTATTACAAACCAGCAATCAGCCCCAGCATTTT.

This clonotype occurred many times. The gene calls are TRBV3-1 and TRBJ2-1; no clear D. V lost 0 bases, J lost 0 bases, and 6 bases lay in between. The germline CDR1 and CDR2 sequences are LGHDT and YNNKEL (reference sequence). The CDR3 is made up of 15 amino acids. The CDR3 here is CASSQDSYSYNEQFF. The CDR3, as DNA: TGTGCCAGCAGCCAAGACAGCTACTCCTACAATGAGCAGTTCTTC.

Ten or more counts support this clonotype. The rearrangement links TRBV5-6 to TRBJ1-1; D perhaps matches TRBD1 (5 bases). V shed 0 bases and J shed 5 bases, with 11 bases lying between them. Germline V gene lookup returns CDR1 SGHDT and CDR2 YYEEEE. The CDR3 covers 14 residues. CDR3 nucleotides: TGTGCCAGCAGCTTGGATCCAGGGAGTACTGAAGCTTTCTTT. This translates into CASSLDPGSTEAFF.

This clonotype has at least ten counts. V usage is TRBV7-2 and J usage is TRBJ2-7; D not resolved. Trimming took off 3 bases at V and 3 bases at J, with 12 bases between the two ends. Germline-derived CDR1 and CDR2 are SGHTA and FQGNSA. There are 14 residues in the CDR3. CDR3 nucleotides: TGTGCCAGCAGCTTGCAGACGGATAGCTACGAGCAGTACTTC. Protein product: CASSLQTDSYEQYF.

This clonotype was seen ten or more times. The gene calls are TRBV3-1 and TRBJ2-7, with no clear D. CDR1 and CDR2 from the germline V gene are LGHDT and YNNKEL (reference sequence). V was trimmed by 2 bases and J by 5 bases, leaving 7 bases between them. The CDR3 consists of 12 residues. The CDR3 is CASSQNVNEQYF. The CDR3 region has the DNA TGTGCCAGCAGCCAAAACGTGAACGAGCAGTACTTC.

This clonotype was detected ten times or more. CDR3 sequence (DNA): TGTGCCAGCTCACCACCGGGACAGAGCTATGGCTACACCTTC. Translated, it gives CASSPPGQSYGYTF. The chain uses TRBV18 and TRBJ1-2, with 7 bases matching TRBD1. CDR3 length: 14 amino acids. V shed 0 bases and J 4 bases; nucleotides not matched to a gene: 2. Germline assignment: CDR1 KGHSH and CDR2 LQKENI.

This clonotype was recorded many times. The rearrangement links TRBV29-1 to TRBJ1-5; D possibly corresponds to TRBD1 (5 bases). This CDR3 is built from 13 residues. Trimming removed 4 bases at V and 3 bases at J, with 10 bases between. CDR1 is SQVTM and CDR2 is ANQGSEA in the germline V gene. CDR3 region: CSVALGLNQPQHF. For the CDR3, the DNA is TGCAGCGTTGCGTTGGGACTCAATCAGCCCCAGCATTTT.

This clonotype appeared many times. The V gene is TRBV10-3, the J gene TRBJ1-5, with 7 bases matching TRBD1. The CDR3 sequence is 15 residues long. The V and J ends lost 4 bases and 5 bases, in that order; junction bases with no gene match: 8. The germline V gene encodes CDR1 ENHRY and CDR2 SYGVKD. The CDR3 sequence: CAISVGTESYQPQHF. The CDR3 bases are TGTGCCATCAGTGTAGGGACAGAGAGCTATCAGCCCCAGCATTTT.

Many counts were recorded for this clonotype. The V and J genes are TRBV5-4 and TRBJ2-6; 8 nucleotides align to TRBD1. The germline gives CDR1 SGHNT, CDR2 YYREEE (reference sequence). V was pared by 2 bases and J by 4 bases, with 14 bases of the junction left unmatched. The CDR3 covers 19 residues. This CDR3 is CASSLRQGSPFSGANVLTF. The CDR3 DNA is TGTGCCAGCAGCTTAAGACAGGGGTCCCCATTCTCCGGGGCCAACGTCCTGACTTTC.

This clonotype was seen many times. The chain carries TRBV20-1 and TRBJ2-5; 7 bases map to TRBD2. J was trimmed by 5 bases and V by 5 bases; bases with no gene match: 11. The CDR3 contains 14 residues. CDR1 is DFQATT and CDR2 is SNEGSKA in the germline V gene (reference sequence). CDR3: CSAALRVGGETQYF. The CDR3 region has the DNA TGCAGTGCTGCTCTCAGGGTGGGAGGGGAGACCCAGTACTTC.

This clonotype appeared many times. The chain carries TRBV10-3 and TRBJ2-3, with a weak D call TRBD2 (6 bases). Germline V gene sequence: CDR1 ENHRY, CDR2 SYGVKD. Trimming stripped 6 bases from V and 14 bases from J, with 18 bases between. This CDR3 is 12 amino acids long. The CDR3 DNA sequence: TGTGCCATCAGCGATCCCGGGAGCTGGGTGTATTTT. Amino acids: CAISDPGSWVYF.

This clonotype was seen repeatedly, ten times or more. The chain carries TRBV9 and TRBJ2-1, with 7 nucleotides matching TRBD2. The CDR3 is 13 amino acids. Germline loops: CDR1 SGDLS, CDR2 YYNGEE. With 3 bases clipped from V and 5 bases from J, the junction kept 2 bases outside the gene matches. For the CDR3, the DNA is TGTGCCAGCAGCGGACTAGCAGACAATGAGCAGTTCTTC. It yields the protein CASSGLADNEQFF.

This clonotype has a count of ten or more. The chain combines TRBV3-1 with TRBJ2-5; D not certain. V lost 5 bases and J lost 5, with 9 bases in between. This CDR3 is built from 12 residues. Germline lookup yields CDR1 LGHDT and CDR2 YNNKEL (reference sequence). CDR3 sequence reads: CASSTRRETQYF. In nucleotides, the CDR3 is TGTGCCAGCAGCACACGTAGGGAGACCCAGTACTTC.

This clonotype was detected many times. This sequence joins TRBV6-2 or TRBV6-3 and TRBJ1-1; D unclear. The germline V and J ends were trimmed by 2 bases and 10 bases, with 8 bases remaining between them. From germline, CDR1 is MNHEY and CDR2 SVGEGT. CDR3 length: 11 amino acids. The CDR3 nucleotides are TGTGCCAGCAGTTACAGGGATGCAGCTTTCTTT. Its protein product is CASSYRDAAFF.

This clonotype was seen at least ten times. V and J are TRBV5-1 and TRBJ2-5; 10 nucleotides agree with TRBD1. Trimming cost V 4 bases and J 5 bases; bases outside gene matches: 8. The CDR3 contains 15 residues. Germline V lookup: CDR1 SGHRS, CDR2 YFSETQ. The CDR3 here is CASSGQGGVSETQYF. In DNA form, the CDR3 reads TGCGCCAGCAGCGGACAGGGGGGAGTTTCGGAGACCCAGTACTTC.

The sample holds many counts of this clonotype. The V call is TRBV6-5, the J call TRBJ2-7; possibly TRBD1 or TRBD2 for D (5 bases each). Germline lookup yields CDR1 MNHEY and CDR2 SVGAGI. V shed 2 bases and J shed 9 bases, with 8 bases lying between them. This CDR3 has 11 residues. The CDR3 protein is CASSYGDGQYF. The CDR3 bases are TGTGCCAGCAGTTACGGGGACGGGCAGTACTTC.

Notes on this clonotype: Germline and junction disagree at one end, which may indicate a read error. The genes are TRBV7-2 and TRBJ2-7, with D perhaps being TRBD1 or TRBD2 (5 bases each). CDR3 size: 14 residues. Germline CDR1 SGHTA, CDR2 FQGNSA. The CDR3 spells CASSWGPRSYGQYF. The DNA of the CDR3 is TGTGCCAGCAGCTGGGGACCTAGATCCTACGGGCAGTACTTC. The complete variable domain, with remaining parts taken from reference TRBV7-2 and TRBJ2-7, reads GAGVSQSPSNKVTEKGKDVELRCDPISGHTALYWYRQSLGQGLEFLIYFQGNSAPDKSGLPSDRFSAERTGGSVSTLTIQRTQQEDSAVYLCASSWGPRSYGQYFGPGTRLTVT.